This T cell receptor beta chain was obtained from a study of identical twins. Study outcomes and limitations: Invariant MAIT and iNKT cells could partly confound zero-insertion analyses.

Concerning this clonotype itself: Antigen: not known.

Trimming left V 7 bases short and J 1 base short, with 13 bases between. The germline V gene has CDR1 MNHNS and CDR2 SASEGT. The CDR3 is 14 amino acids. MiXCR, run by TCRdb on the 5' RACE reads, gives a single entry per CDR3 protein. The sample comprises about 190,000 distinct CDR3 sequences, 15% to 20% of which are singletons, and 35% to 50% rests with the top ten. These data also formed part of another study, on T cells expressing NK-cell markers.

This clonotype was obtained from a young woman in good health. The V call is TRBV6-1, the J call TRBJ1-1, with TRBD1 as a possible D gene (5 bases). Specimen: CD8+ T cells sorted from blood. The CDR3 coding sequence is TGTGCCAGCACCTCGGGACTTAGGAACACTGAAGCTTTCTTT. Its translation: CASTSGLRNTEAFF.